This passage covers 28 T cell receptor beta chains from one sample sequenced in a study of blood T cell repertoires in COVID-19. Generated by immunoSEQ multiplex PCR, the TCRdb table keeps only in-frame clones and is missing some. Of more than 100,000 clones listed, around 80% are singletons. Sequencing input: peripheral blood. These TCRs come from a woman older than 75 with acute or convalescent COVID-19.

The chain uses TRBV6-2 or TRBV6-3 and TRBJ1-2, with 7 bases identical to TRBD1. Germline V gene data show CDR1 as MNHEY and CDR2 as SVGEGT. Germline trimming cut 6 bases from V and 8 bases from J; bases unmatched to any gene: 12. The CDR3 totals 14 residues. This chain's CDR3 is CASSKGTASGGYTF. In DNA form, the CDR3 reads TGTGCCAGCAGCAAGGGGACAGCTTCTGGAGGCTACACCTTC.

This clone has more than one count but fewer than ten. CDR3 residues: CASSGEAGQETQYF. The CDR3 coding sequence is TGCGCCAGCAGTGGTGAAGCGGGTCAAGAGACCCAGTACTTC. The V and J genes are TRBV5-1 and TRBJ2-5; possibly TRBD2 for D (6 bases). V gave up 5 bases and J gave up 2 bases, with 13 bases separating them. CDR3 length: 14 residues. Germline-derived CDR1 and CDR2 are SGHRS and YFSETQ.

The chain couples TRBV15 to TRBJ1-2; 7 positions agree with TRBD1. CDR1 and CDR2 (germline): LNHNV, YYDKDF (reference sequence). With 1 base clipped from V and 3 bases from J, the junction kept 23 bases outside the gene matches. CDR3 length equals 21 residues. As DNA, the CDR3 is TGTGCCACCAGCAGAGGGTTTTTAATTATGGAGACAGGGAAGTCGGACTATGGCTACACCTTC. Translation gives CATSRGFLIMETGKSDYGYTF.

The CDR3 loop reads CATSRDSVRGAGYGYTF. CDR3 coding DNA: TGTGCCACCAGCAGAGATTCTGTGCGGGGGGCTGGGTATGGCTACACCTTC. This chain joins TRBV15 and TRBJ1-2, with D maybe TRBD1 (6 bases). V lost 0 bases and J 5 bases, leaving 19 bases between the germline ends. The CDR3 runs to 17 residues. Germline CDR1 is LNHNV and CDR2 is YYDKDF (reference sequence).

V usage is TRBV7-8 and J usage is TRBJ1-2, with D maybe TRBD1 (5 bases). The germline CDR1 and CDR2 sequences are SGHVS and FQNEAQ. CDR3 length: 15 amino acids. Trimming stripped 5 bases from V and 5 bases from J, with 18 bases between. The DNA for the CDR3 is TGTGCCAGCAGCCCCCCAGGGTCCCCAATATATGGCTACACCTTC. Its translation is CASSPPGSPIYGYTF.

Only one count was recorded for this clone. V gene TRBV27 combines with J gene TRBJ2-7; a weak D match, TRBD1 (5 bases). From germline, CDR1 is MNHEY and CDR2 SMNVEV (reference sequence). The length of the CDR3 is 16 residues. V was pared by 4 bases and J by 0 bases, with 16 bases between. The DNA for the CDR3 is TGTGCCAGCAGTTGGCAGGGTCCCCCCAGCTCCTACGAGCAGTACTTC. Translating gives CASSWQGPPSSYEQYF.

The genes are TRBV7-2 and TRBJ2-3; TRBD2 agrees at 8 bases. CDR1 and CDR2 (germline): SGHTA, FQGNSA. V dropped 1 base and J dropped 5; count of bases not matched to a gene: 5. This CDR3 region has 15 residues. The CDR3, as DNA: TGTGCCAGCAGCTTAGTGAAGGCGGGAGGAGATACGCAGTATTTT. It specifies CASSLVKAGGDTQYF. The whole variable domain, filled in from reference TRBV7-2 and TRBJ2-3, reads GAGVSQSPSNKVTEKGKDVELRCDPISGHTALYWYRQSLGQGLEFLIYFQGNSAPDKSGLPSDRFSAERTGGSVSTLTIQRTQQEDSAVYLCASSLVKAGGDTQYFGPGTRLTVL.

This clone was counted between two and nine times. The rearrangement links TRBV27 to TRBJ1-1; 8 bases align to TRBD1. The CDR3 sequence is 16 residues long. The germline V gene encodes CDR1 MNHEY and CDR2 SMNVEV (reference sequence). J was trimmed by 5 bases and V by 5 bases; bases with no gene match: 13. The CDR3 loop is CASSLFVSGTGTEAFF. The CDR3 nucleotides read TGTGCCAGCAGTCTGTTCGTCTCCGGGACAGGTACTGAAGCTTTCTTT.

A note on this clone: Other DNA variants within this sample encode the same CDR3. This sequence joins TRBV7-9 and TRBJ2-5; D remains ambiguous. Trimming took off 5 bases at V and 1 base at J, with 2 bases between the two ends. CDR1 is SEHNR and CDR2 is FQNEAQ in the germline V gene (reference sequence). CDR3 size: 11 residues. DNA for the CDR3: TGTGCCAGCAGCCTCCAAGAGACCCAGTACTTC. Translation gives CASSLQETQYF.

This clone was seen a few times. This chain joins TRBV19 and TRBJ2-1; 14 nucleotides agree with TRBD2. Germline lookup yields CDR1 LNHDA and CDR2 SQIVND (reference sequence). The CDR3 length is 16 residues. The trim removed 5 bases at V and 8 bases at J, leaving 8 bases unmatched. CDR3 loop: CASSHGTSGSIHEQFF. CDR3 in DNA: TGTGCCAGTAGTCACGGGACTAGCGGGAGCATACATGAGCAGTTCTTC.

The chain recombines TRBV2 with TRBJ1-1, with 9 nucleotides matching TRBD1. The length of the CDR3 is 15 residues. V shed 4 bases and J 7 bases; nucleotides not matched to a gene: 10. Germline V gene sequence: CDR1 SNHLY, CDR2 FYNNEI. The CDR3, as DNA: TGTGCCAGCAGTGTCACCCCCCCGGGACAGGGTGAAGCTTTCTTT. Its translation is CASSVTPPGQGEAFF.

This clone was picked up a small number of times. This sequence joins TRBV2 and TRBJ1-5; TRBD1 aligns across 11 bases. Germline trimming cut 6 bases from V and 7 bases from J; bases unmatched to any gene: 8. The CDR3 runs to 15 residues. The germline V gene encodes CDR1 SNHLY and CDR2 FYNNEI. This CDR3 is CASSPGDRGRQPQHF. CDR3 bases: TGTGCCAGCAGCCCAGGGGACAGGGGGAGGCAGCCCCAGCATTTT.

CDR3 bases: TGTGCCAGCAGCTTAACAGGGAGTCGACAGCCCCAGCATTTT. Its protein product is CASSLTGSRQPQHF. The chain links TRBV7-2 to TRBJ1-5; TRBD1 might be the D (6 bases). V lost 2 bases and J lost 7, with 12 bases in between. Per the germline V gene, CDR1 is SGHTA and CDR2 is FQGNSA. The CDR3 loop spans 14 amino acids.

Here the CDR3 DNA reads TGTGCCAGAAGCTTAGAATCTAGCGGGGGGAAAGAACGCCAAGAGACCCAGTACTTC. This translates into CARSLESSGGKERQETQYF. This rearrangement joins TRBV7-5 to TRBJ2-5; TRBD2, as called in the table, went unchecked against the DNA. TRBV7-5 is classified as a pseudogene. The CDR3 has 19 amino acids.

This chain uses TRBV5-6 with TRBJ2-5; 7 nucleotides line up with TRBD1. With V trimmed by 0 bases and J by 5 bases, 7 bases remained unmatched. Germline V lookup: CDR1 SGHDT, CDR2 YYEEEE. The CDR3 runs to 15 residues. CDR3 sequence reads: CASSLEVGGWETQYF. In DNA, the CDR3 is TGTGCCAGCAGCTTGGAAGTAGGGGGCTGGGAGACCCAGTACTTC.

This rearrangement joins TRBV7-2 to TRBJ1-2; D is uncertain. The CDR3 runs to 14 residues. V gave up 1 base and J gave up 0 bases, with 6 bases separating them. CDR1 SGHTA and CDR2 FQGNSA come from the germline V gene. Here the CDR3 DNA reads TGTGCCAGCAGCTTAGGCGGGGCTAACTATGGCTACACCTTC. This sequence encodes CASSLGGANYGYTF.

This clone has only a few counts. V and J are TRBV2 and TRBJ1-2, with TRBD1 matching over 8 bases. The CDR3 has 11 residues. The V and J ends lost 8 bases and 4 bases, in that order; junction bases with no gene match: 0. From germline, CDR1 is SNHLY and CDR2 FYNNEI. The CDR3 here is CASGQGYGYTF. The CDR3 DNA reads TGTGCCAGCGGACAGGGCTATGGCTACACCTTC.

This chain connects TRBV10-3 to TRBJ2-3; 8 positions agree with TRBD1. The CDR3 length is 16 residues. Germline V gene lookup returns CDR1 ENHRY and CDR2 SYGVKD. J gave up 3 bases and V 2 bases, and 7 bases lay outside the gene matches. The CDR3 bases are TGTGCCATCAGTGAGGGATACAGGGGGGAAACAGATACGCAGTATTTT. Its translation: CAISEGYRGETDTQYF.

CDR3 sequence (DNA): TGTGCCAGTAGTACCGGATCGCAACGGGATTATCAGCCCCAGCATTTT. It specifies CASSTGSQRDYQPQHF. V is TRBV19 and J is TRBJ1-5; unclear D gene. Trimming left V 4 bases short and J 5 bases short, with 18 bases between. The CDR3 is 16 amino acids. Looked up from germline, CDR1 is LNHDA and CDR2 is SQIVND (reference sequence).

The chain links TRBV6-4 to TRBJ2-2; 13 bases are a match to TRBD2. CDR1 and CDR2 from the germline V gene are MRHNA and SNTAGT. The CDR3 is 18 amino acids. The junction had 12 bases not matched to a gene; V was cut back by 7 bases and J by 4 bases. CDR3 in DNA: TGTGCCAGCATCGAAGAGACTAGCGGGGGGCCCATCACCGGGGAGCTGTTTTTT. Encoded protein: CASIEETSGGPITGELFF.

This sequence joins TRBV10-3 and TRBJ2-7; perhaps TRBD2 as D (7 bases). Trimming pared 4 bases from V and 5 bases from J, leaving 12 bases between. This CDR3 has 13 amino acids. CDR1 and CDR2 (germline): ENHRY, SYGVKD. The DNA for the CDR3 is TGTGCCATCAGTGCCGGGGGGCTCGACGAGCAGTACTTC. Amino acids: CAISAGGLDEQYF.

This clone was observed a few times. The V call is TRBV5-4, the J call TRBJ2-3, with 8 bases that match TRBD1. The V segment lost 1 base and the J segment 3 bases; nucleotides outside the gene matches: 1. Germline values: CDR1 SGHNT, CDR2 YYREEE (reference sequence). The CDR3 is made up of 14 amino acids. In DNA form, the CDR3 reads TGTGCCAGCAGCTTGCAGGGGGCAACAGATACGCAGTATTTT. The encoded protein is CASSLQGATDTQYF.

The rearrangement links TRBV7-6 to TRBJ1-2, with D possibly TRBD1 on 5 matching bases. The CDR3 is made up of 14 amino acids. Trimming removed 1 base from V and 5 bases from J, with 11 bases in between. CDR1 is SGHVS, CDR2 FNYEAQ, per germline. CDR3 protein: CASSLDQGSYGYTF. As DNA, the CDR3 is TGTGCCAGCAGCTTAGATCAGGGCTCTTATGGCTACACCTTC.

This chain joins TRBV28 and TRBJ1-4; no definite D call. CDR1 is MDHEN, CDR2 SYDVKM, per germline. V dropped 2 bases and J dropped 7 bases, with 17 bases sitting between them. This CDR3 contains 16 residues. CDR3 protein: CASSLALVLGGEKLFF. CDR3 nucleotide sequence: TGTGCCAGCAGTTTAGCGTTGGTACTAGGTGGTGAAAAACTGTTTTTT.

This clone has a single count. The chain links TRBV7-8 to TRBJ2-2, with TRBD2 as a possible D gene (5 bases). Between the trimmed V and J ends, which lost 5 bases and 5 bases, there was a span of 9 bases. CDR3 length: 13 residues. Germline assignment: CDR1 SGHVS and CDR2 FQNEAQ. Written as DNA, the CDR3 is TGTGCCAGCAGCCTGGACTTGACCGGGGAGCTGTTTTTT. Its translation: CASSLDLTGELFF. Based on the CDR3 plus reference TRBV7-8 and TRBJ2-2, the full variable domain is GAGVSQSPRYKVAKRGQDVALRCDPISGHVSLFWYQQALGQGPEFLTYFQNEAQLDKSGLPSDRFFAERPEGSVSTLKIQRTQQEDSAVYLCASSLDLTGELFFGEGSRLTVL.

The chain carries TRBV10-3 and TRBJ2-1, with TRBD1 matching 7 bases. CDR3 length equals 13 residues. CDR1 and CDR2 from the germline V gene are ENHRY and SYGVKD. V dropped 4 bases and J dropped 6; count of bases not matched to a gene: 3. The CDR3 sequence is CAISAGGVNEQFF. The DNA for the CDR3 is TGTGCCATCAGTGCAGGGGGAGTCAATGAGCAGTTCTTC.

The chain combines TRBV27 with TRBJ2-7, with D possibly TRBD1 on 10 matching bases. The germline CDR1 and CDR2 sequences are MNHEY and SMNVEV (reference sequence). The CDR3 covers 18 residues. Between the trimmed V and J ends, which lost 5 bases and 4 bases, there was a span of 27 bases. CDR3 loop: CASSMRQGALAGEYEQYF. CDR3 nucleotide sequence: TGTGCCAGCAGTATGAGACAGGGGGCTTTAGCGGGAGAATACGAGCAGTACTTC.

As to this clone: Other DNA sequences in this sample translate to the same CDR3. The V gene is TRBV2, the J gene TRBJ1-4; 10 positions agree with TRBD1. The CDR3 spans 16 residues. The V and J ends lost 6 bases and 0 bases, in that order; junction bases with no gene match: 4. Germline V gene lookup returns CDR1 SNHLY and CDR2 FYNNEI. The CDR3 region has the DNA TGTGCCAGCAGAGGGGACAGGGGCGCAACTAATGAAAAACTGTTTTTT. This gives the protein CASRGDRGATNEKLFF.